A single sample is the source of the 25 T cell receptor beta chains below, sequenced in a study of beta chain features in type 1 diabetes. The investigators reverse transcribed all of the isolated RNA, so they sequenced expressed TCRB transcripts. This table comes from immunoSEQ multiplex PCR, and its TCRdb copy is limited to in-frame clones, with some not included. The table shows 200,000 to 250,000 clones, with 27% occurring only once. Source material: central memory CD4+ T cells from blood. The receptors were gathered from a young man in good health.

Many counts were recorded for this clone. This chain joins TRBV10-2 and TRBJ1-5; the D is unclear. Per germline, CDR1 WSHSY and CDR2 SAAADI. V lost 3 bases to trimming and J lost 3 bases, with 9 bases between them. The CDR3 has 14 residues. The CDR3 spells CASSDSPDNQPQHF. The CDR3 region has the DNA TGCGCCAGCAGTGATTCCCCAGACAATCAGCCCCAGCATTTT.

This clone occurred a few times. The genes are TRBV30 and TRBJ2-1; D gene ambiguous. There are 15 residues in the CDR3. Germline assignment: CDR1 GTSNPN and CDR2 SVGIG (reference sequence). V shed 4 bases and J shed 0 bases, with 13 bases lying between them. The CDR3 is CAWNLGSSSYNEQFF. Written as DNA, the CDR3 is TGTGCCTGGAATTTGGGGTCCAGCTCCTACAATGAGCAGTTCTTC.

This clone was counted only a few times. The J gene is TRBJ2-1, the V gene TRBV5-1; no reliable D call. V was cut by 2 bases and J by 4 bases, with 10 bases left in between. The CDR3 has 14 residues. Germline V gene sequence: CDR1 SGHRS, CDR2 YFSETQ. Here the CDR3 reads CASSFDAKYNEQFF. In DNA form, the CDR3 reads TGCGCCAGCAGCTTTGATGCCAAGTACAATGAGCAGTTCTTC.

The chain employs TRBV5-6 and TRBJ2-5, with 8 bases identical to TRBD1. The CDR3 is made up of 14 amino acids. The V gene's germline CDR1 is SGHDT and CDR2 YYEEEE. Unmatched junction bases numbered 6, after V lost 1 base and J lost 7 bases. The CDR3: CASSLRQGAGTQYF. The CDR3 nucleotides are TGTGCCAGCAGCTTGCGGCAGGGGGCGGGGACCCAGTACTTC.

V is TRBV27 and J is TRBJ2-3, with TRBD2 as a possible D gene (6 bases). In germline, CDR1 is MNHEY, CDR2 SMNVEV (reference sequence). The length of the CDR3 is 17 residues. The V end lost 5 bases, the J end lost 2 bases, and 20 bases lay between the germline ends. The CDR3 DNA is TGTGCCAGCAGTCATCTGAGCCAGGGACTTTTCACAGATACGCAGTATTTT. Its protein is CASSHLSQGLFTDTQYF.

The V and J genes are TRBV12-5 and TRBJ2-3, with 7 bases aligning to TRBD2. The CDR3 runs 15 residues. Looked up from germline, CDR1 is LGHNT and CDR2 is FRNRAP. Trimming at V came to 3 bases and at J to 0 bases, leaving 3 bases not matched to a gene. CDR3 residues: CASGFGGISTDTQYF. CDR3 sequence (DNA): TGTGCTAGTGGTTTCGGGGGGATAAGCACAGATACGCAGTATTTT.

The rearrangement joins TRBV20-1 to TRBJ2-5; unclear D gene. The CDR3 runs to 10 residues. V was trimmed by 5 bases and J by 5 bases, leaving 6 bases between them. Germline values: CDR1 DFQATT, CDR2 SNEGSKA (reference sequence). The CDR3 region is CSASFETQYF. The CDR3 DNA reads TGCAGTGCTTCCTTTGAGACCCAGTACTTC.

This clone was detected only a few times. The V gene is TRBV30, the J gene TRBJ1-4; D uncertain. Germline assignment: CDR1 GTSNPN and CDR2 SVGIG (reference sequence). Trimming took off 3 bases at V and 8 bases at J, with 13 bases between the two ends. The CDR3 has 13 residues. Written as DNA, the CDR3 is TGTGCCTGGAGCCAGAGCAAGAACGAAAAACTGTTTTTT. Translation gives CAWSQSKNEKLFF.

The V and J genes are TRBV30 and TRBJ2-1, with D unresolved. V lost 5 bases and J lost 10, with 12 bases in between. The CDR3 sequence is 11 residues long. Germline V gene lookup returns CDR1 GTSNPN and CDR2 SVGIG (reference sequence). This CDR3 reads CAWLFVQEQFF. The CDR3 nucleotides are TGTGCCTGGCTGTTTGTCCAGGAGCAGTTCTTC. The complete variable domain, with remaining parts taken from reference TRBV30 and TRBJ2-1, reads SQTIHQWPATLVQPVGSPLSLECTVEGTSNPNLYWYRQAAGRGLQLLFYSVGIGQISSEVPQNLSASRPQDRQFILSSKKLLLSDSGFYLCAWLFVQEQFFGPGTRLTVL.

This chain connects TRBV7-8 to TRBJ2-7; no clear D gene. Germline CDR1 reads SGHVS; CDR2 reads FQNEAQ. V was shortened by 6 bases and J by 5 bases, with 17 bases between the two germline ends. This CDR3 region has 14 residues. This CDR3 is CASRETHPSNEQYF. The CDR3 coding sequence is TGTGCCAGCAGAGAGACTCACCCCTCGAACGAGCAGTACTTC.

This clone was seen more than once but under ten times. The chain couples TRBV5-1 to TRBJ2-2, with D perhaps TRBD1 (6 bases). The CDR3 totals 14 residues. CDR1 is SGHRS, CDR2 YFSETQ, per germline. V was cut by 0 bases and J by 5 bases, with 8 bases left in between. This CDR3 is CASSLGQGTGELFF. In DNA, the CDR3 is TGCGCCAGCAGCTTGGGCCAGGGGACCGGGGAGCTGTTTTTT.

The chain couples TRBV5-6 to TRBJ2-7; 7 bases fit TRBD1. V lost 3 bases, J lost 5 bases, and 5 bases stayed unmatched. CDR1 is SGHDT and CDR2 is YYEEEE in the germline V gene. The CDR3 is 13 residues long. The DNA for the CDR3 is TGTGCCAGCAGCTCGCCGACAGGGAACGAGCAGTACTTC. Its protein is CASSSPTGNEQYF.

This chain links TRBV11-2 with TRBJ2-3, with a tentative D call TRBD2 (7 bases). V was trimmed by 5 bases and J by 5 bases, leaving 17 bases between them. This CDR3 is built from 15 residues. Germline V lookup: CDR1 SGHAT, CDR2 FQNNGV. Written as DNA, the CDR3 is TGTGCCAGCAGCCCGCCGGGGGCGGGGGAAGATACGCAGTATTTT. This encodes CASSPPGAGEDTQYF.

This clone was recorded only once. The rearrangement joins TRBV10-2 to TRBJ2-7; D gene ambiguous. Germline V gene lookup returns CDR1 WSHSY and CDR2 SAAADI. V was cut by 0 bases and J by 6 bases, with 18 bases left in between. The CDR3 contains 16 residues. The chain's CDR3 is CASSESVSASRSEQYF. The CDR3 bases are TGCGCCAGCAGTGAGTCCGTTTCAGCCAGCCGGAGCGAGCAGTACTTC.

This chain links TRBV28 with TRBJ2-1; TRBD1 matches 7 bases. Germline V gene sequence: CDR1 MDHEN, CDR2 SYDVKM. The CDR3 is 17 residues long. V was clipped by 2 bases and J by 7 bases; unmatched bases: 14. CDR3 region: CASSLRKTGYLRNEQFF. CDR3 sequence (DNA): TGTGCCAGCAGTTTAAGAAAGACAGGGTACCTCCGTAATGAGCAGTTCTTC.

In this sample, this clone turned up a few times. The rearrangement links TRBV5-4 to TRBJ1-6; D not certain. This CDR3 contains 15 residues. Deletions cut 4 bases from V and 6 bases from J, with 14 bases between. Germline V gene sequence: CDR1 SGHNT, CDR2 YYREEE (reference sequence). CDR3 coding DNA: TGTGCCAGCAGCCCGGAACTAAATCCTAATTCACCCCTCCACTTT. It is translated as CASSPELNPNSPLHF. Drawing the rest from reference TRBV5-4 and TRBJ1-6, the complete variable domain is ETGVTQSPTHLIKTRGQQVTLRCSSQSGHNTVSWYQQALGQGPQFIFQYYREEENGRGNFPPRFSGLQFPNYSSELNVNALELDDSALYLCASSPELNPNSPLHFGNGTRLTVT.

This chain connects TRBV28 to TRBJ2-3; 11 bases agree with TRBD2. CDR3 length: 16 amino acids. Germline V gene sequence: CDR1 MDHEN, CDR2 SYDVKM. Losses at the gene ends were 4 bases for V and 4 bases for J; bases not matched to a gene: 7. CDR3 in amino acids: CASSSIAGGAPDTQYF. As DNA, the CDR3 is TGTGCCAGCAGTTCCATAGCGGGAGGGGCCCCAGATACGCAGTATTTT.

The chain carries TRBV5-1 and TRBJ1-2; 11 bases agree with TRBD1. V dropped 4 bases and J dropped 7; count of bases not matched to a gene: 6. Germline V gene data show CDR1 as SGHRS and CDR2 as YFSETQ. The CDR3 is made up of 14 amino acids. CDR3 sequence reads: CASSLDRGHGGYTF. CDR3 nucleotides: TGCGCCAGCAGCCTGGACAGGGGGCATGGTGGCTACACCTTC.

The chain recombines TRBV29-1 with TRBJ2-6, with D uncertain. The CDR3 has 14 amino acids. V lost 5 bases and J 4 bases, leaving 12 bases between the germline ends. Germline CDR1 and CDR2: SQVTM and ANQGSEA. The CDR3 protein is CSVYESAGANVLTF. The CDR3 DNA is TGCAGCGTTTATGAGTCGGCAGGGGCCAACGTCCTGACTTTC. Looking up the rest from reference TRBV29-1 and TRBJ2-6 gives the full variable domain: SAVISQKPSRDICQRGTSLTIQCQVDSQVTMMFWYRQQPGQSLTLIATANQGSEATYESGFVIDKFPISRPNLTFSTLTVSNMSPEDSSIYLCSVYESAGANVLTFGAGSRLTVL.

This clone turned up a few times. The V gene is TRBV25-1, the J gene TRBJ1-2; D may be TRBD1 (5 bases). Germline V gene sequence: CDR1 MGHDK, CDR2 SYGVNS. The CDR3 totals 12 residues. V was trimmed by 4 bases and J by 8 bases, leaving 11 bases between them. The CDR3 coding sequence is TGTGCCAGCAGTGGAGTGGCAGGGGGCTACACCTTC. This encodes CASSGVAGGYTF.

The sample holds many counts of this clone. The rearrangement links TRBV6-6 to TRBJ2-2, with D hard to call. This CDR3 comprises 13 residues. V shed 1 base and J shed 7 bases, with 7 bases lying between them. Per germline, CDR1 MNHNY and CDR2 SVGAGI (reference sequence). CDR3 region: CASSYFAGGELFF. The CDR3 DNA sequence: TGTGCCAGCAGTTACTTCGCAGGCGGGGAGCTGTTTTTT.

The chain employs TRBV29-1 and TRBJ2-3, with D possibly TRBD2 on 6 matching bases. The V and J ends lost 7 bases and 1 base respectively, with 9 bases between them. In germline, CDR1 is SQVTM, CDR2 ANQGSEA. The CDR3 runs to 12 residues. The CDR3 region has the DNA TGCAGCGGCGAGCGGGGCACAGATACGCAGTATTTT. Amino acids: CSGERGTDTQYF.

This clone was counted a few times. The same CDR3 arises from other DNA sequences in this sample as well. The chain links TRBV6-1 to TRBJ2-3; D is possibly TRBD2 (6 bases). The CDR3 spans 14 residues. Germline V gene data show CDR1 as MNHNS and CDR2 as SASEGT. V was cut by 3 bases and J by 1 base, with 8 bases left in between. As DNA, the CDR3 is TGTGCCAGCAGTGAGGCGGGACGCACAGATACGCAGTATTTT. Amino acids: CASSEAGRTDTQYF.

The V and J genes are TRBV7-2 and TRBJ2-1; 7 bases are shared with TRBD1. This CDR3 is 13 amino acids long. V lost 5 bases to trimming and J lost 9 bases; unmatched junction nucleotides: 7. From germline, CDR1 is SGHTA and CDR2 FQGNSA. The CDR3 DNA sequence: TGTGCCAGCAGCCTGAACAGGGGATCTGAGCAGTTCTTC. Translating it yields CASSLNRGSEQFF.

A few counts support this clone. The chain uses TRBV2 and TRBJ2-3; D ambiguous. Between the trimmed V and J ends, which lost 6 bases and 0 bases, there was a span of 13 bases. CDR1 and CDR2 from the germline V gene are SNHLY and FYNNEI. There are 15 residues in the CDR3. In nucleotides, the CDR3 is TGTGCCAGCAGAACGGACGGTCGTAGCACAGATACGCAGTATTTT. Protein product: CASRTDGRSTDTQYF.